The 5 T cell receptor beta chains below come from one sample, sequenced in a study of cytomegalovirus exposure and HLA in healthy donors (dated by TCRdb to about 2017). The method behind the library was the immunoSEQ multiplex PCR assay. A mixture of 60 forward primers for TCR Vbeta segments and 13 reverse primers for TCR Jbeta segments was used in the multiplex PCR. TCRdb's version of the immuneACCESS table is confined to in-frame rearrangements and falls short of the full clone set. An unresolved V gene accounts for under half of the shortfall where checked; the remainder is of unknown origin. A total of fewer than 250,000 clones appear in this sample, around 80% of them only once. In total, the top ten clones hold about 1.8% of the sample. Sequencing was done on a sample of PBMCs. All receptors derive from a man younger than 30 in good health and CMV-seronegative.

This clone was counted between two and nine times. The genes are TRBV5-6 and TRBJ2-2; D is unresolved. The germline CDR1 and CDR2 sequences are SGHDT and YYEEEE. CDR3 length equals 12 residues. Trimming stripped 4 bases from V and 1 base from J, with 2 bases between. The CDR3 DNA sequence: TGTGCCAGCAGCCTGAACACCGGGGAGCTGTTTTTT. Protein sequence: CASSLNTGELFF.

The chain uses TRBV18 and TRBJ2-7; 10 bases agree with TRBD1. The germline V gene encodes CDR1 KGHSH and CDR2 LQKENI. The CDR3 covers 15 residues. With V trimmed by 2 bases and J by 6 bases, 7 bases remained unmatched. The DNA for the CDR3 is TGTGCCAGCTCACCAGACAGGGGGCCCGTCGGCGAGCAGTACTTC. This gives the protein CASSPDRGPVGEQYF.

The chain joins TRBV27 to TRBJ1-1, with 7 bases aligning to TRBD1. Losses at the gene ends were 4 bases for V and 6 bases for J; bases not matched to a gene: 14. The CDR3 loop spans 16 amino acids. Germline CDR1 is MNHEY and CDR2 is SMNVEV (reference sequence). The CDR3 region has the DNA TGTGCCAGCAGTTCCAAACGGACAGGAGGGAAACCTGAAGCTTTCTTT. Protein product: CASSSKRTGGKPEAFF.

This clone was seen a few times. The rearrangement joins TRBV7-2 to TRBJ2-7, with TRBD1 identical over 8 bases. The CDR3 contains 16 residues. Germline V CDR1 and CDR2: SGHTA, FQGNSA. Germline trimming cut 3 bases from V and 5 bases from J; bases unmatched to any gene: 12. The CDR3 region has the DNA TGTGCCAGCAGCTTCCGGACAGGGCAATTAAAGAACGAGCAGTACTTC. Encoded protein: CASSFRTGQLKNEQYF.

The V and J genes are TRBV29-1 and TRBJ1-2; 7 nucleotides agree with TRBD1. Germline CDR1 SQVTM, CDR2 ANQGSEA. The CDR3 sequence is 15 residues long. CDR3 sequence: CTARDSQHLGYGYTF. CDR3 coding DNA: TGCACTGCCCGGGACAGTCAACACTTGGGCTATGGCTACACCTTC. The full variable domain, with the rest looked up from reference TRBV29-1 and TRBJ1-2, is SAVISQKPSRDICQRGTSLTIQCQVDSQVTMMFWYRQQPGQSLTLIATANQGSEATYESGFVIDKFPISRPNLTFSTLTVSNMSPEDSSIYLCTARDSQHLGYGYTFGSGTRLTVV.